Each of the 21 T cell receptor beta chains below was sequenced from the same sample in a study of Ad26.COV2.S vaccination and SARS-CoV-2 variants. Clones were sequenced by immunoSEQ multiplex PCR, and TCRdb holds only the in-frame ones, with some missing. The sample contains around 450,000 clones, more than 80% of which appear only once. The treatment is: 19 received Ad26.COV2.S at low or high dose, single or two shots; 5 received placebo; per-sample allocation not given. Sampling took place 63 days after the first vaccine or placebo injection. The sample in question was peripheral blood, obtained in a trial of Ad26.COV2.S vaccine versus placebo. Receptors were obtained from a person aged 18-65 years who received the Ad26.COV2.S COVID-19 vaccine or a placebo.

The gene calls are TRBV11-2 and TRBJ1-1; maybe TRBD1 (5 bases). This CDR3 has 15 amino acids. The germline V and J ends were trimmed by 5 bases and 4 bases, with 17 bases remaining between them. CDR1 is SGHAT and CDR2 is FQNNGV in the germline V gene. The DNA for the CDR3 is TGTGCCAGCAGCCCACCTGGGGGGGTCGGCACTGAAGCTTTCTTT. Residues: CASSPPGGVGTEAFF.

The rearrangement links TRBV5-1 to TRBJ2-1; 9 bases match TRBD2. The CDR3 is 15 residues long. The junction had 7 bases not matched to a gene; V was cut back by 0 bases and J by 9 bases. The germline V gene has CDR1 SGHRS and CDR2 YFSETQ. The CDR3 region has the DNA TGCGCCAGCAGCTTGGCGGCGGGAGGGCCTTTTGAGCAGTTCTTC. This gives the protein CASSLAAGGPFEQFF. Full variable domain (rest looked up from reference TRBV5-1 and TRBJ2-1): KAGVTQTPRYLIKTRGQQVTLSCSPISGHRSVSWYQQTPGQGLQFLFEYFSETQRNKGNFPGRFSGRQFSNSRSEMNVSTLELGDSALYLCASSLAAGGPFEQFFGPGTRLTVL.

A remark on this clone: The same CDR3 is also encoded by other DNA sequences in this sample. The chain uses TRBV28 and TRBJ1-2; D is uncertain. The CDR3 is 13 residues long. Germline V CDR1 and CDR2: MDHEN, SYDVKM. The V and J ends lost 2 bases and 2 bases respectively, with 6 bases between them. The CDR3, as DNA: TGTGCCAGCAGTTTAGGCGGGAACTATGGCTACACCTTC. It translates to CASSLGGNYGYTF.

The genes are TRBV30 and TRBJ1-2, with D possibly being TRBD1 (6 bases). The CDR3 contains 11 residues. Trimming pared 4 bases from V and 10 bases from J, leaving 13 bases between. Germline CDR1 and CDR2: GTSNPN and SVGIG (reference sequence). This CDR3 reads CAWNGQPTYTF. The DNA for the CDR3 is TGTGCCTGGAATGGACAGCCGACCTACACCTTC.

This chain uses TRBV7-2 with TRBJ2-1; weak D call: TRBD2 (5 bases). V shed 6 bases and J shed 2 bases, with 14 bases lying between them. CDR1 SGHTA and CDR2 FQGNSA come from the germline V gene. The CDR3 runs 15 residues. As DNA, the CDR3 is TGTGCCAGCAGATTTAATACCGGGACCTACAATGAGCAGTTCTTC. It encodes CASRFNTGTYNEQFF. Complete variable domain (other parts from reference TRBV7-2 and TRBJ2-1): GAGVSQSPSNKVTEKGKDVELRCDPISGHTALYWYRQSLGQGLEFLIYFQGNSAPDKSGLPSDRFSAERTGGSVSTLTIQRTQQEDSAVYLCASRFNTGTYNEQFFGPGTRLTVL.

The chain has TRBV5-4 and TRBJ2-7; 7 bases fit TRBD1. Germline trimming cut 3 bases from V and 4 bases from J; bases unmatched to any gene: 7. The CDR3 sequence is 14 residues long. Germline CDR1 is SGHNT and CDR2 is YYREEE (reference sequence). The CDR3 loop reads CASSYGTVRYEQYF. Here the CDR3 DNA reads TGTGCCAGCAGCTACGGGACAGTCAGATACGAGCAGTACTTC.

This chain uses TRBV6-6 with TRBJ2-1; 8 bases match TRBD2. Germline V gene lookup returns CDR1 MNHNY and CDR2 SVGAGI (reference sequence). V gave up 4 bases and J gave up 10 bases; unmatched junction bases: 6. The CDR3 runs to 13 residues. CDR3: CASSSHRLAEQFF. CDR3 DNA sequence: TGTGCCAGCAGTTCACACCGACTAGCGGAGCAGTTCTTC.

V is TRBV30 and J is TRBJ2-7; D remains ambiguous. V was shortened by 3 bases and J by 7 bases, with 10 bases between the two germline ends. Germline V lookup: CDR1 GTSNPN, CDR2 SVGIG (reference sequence). The CDR3 has 11 residues. CDR3 nucleotides: TGTGCCTGGAGCGAGGCGGATGAGCAGTACTTC. It yields the protein CAWSEADEQYF.

The chain joins TRBV6-5 to TRBJ1-1; D is uncertain. V gave up 6 bases and J gave up 1 base, with 6 bases separating them. This CDR3 is built from 12 residues. In germline, CDR1 is MNHEY, CDR2 SVGAGI. For the CDR3, the DNA is TGTGCCAGCAGACCAGGGAACACTGAAGCTTTCTTT. It yields the protein CASRPGNTEAFF.

The chain links TRBV7-2 to TRBJ2-7; D perhaps matches TRBD2 (7 bases). Germline-derived CDR1 and CDR2 are SGHTA and FQGNSA. This CDR3 spans 13 amino acids. V shed 3 bases and J shed 5 bases, with 11 bases lying between them. CDR3 bases: TGTGCCAGCAGCTTTGCGGGGGCTGACGAGCAGTACTTC. It is translated as CASSFAGADEQYF. Drawing the rest from reference TRBV7-2 and TRBJ2-7, the complete variable domain is GAGVSQSPSNKVTEKGKDVELRCDPISGHTALYWYRQSLGQGLEFLIYFQGNSAPDKSGLPSDRFSAERTGGSVSTLTIQRTQQEDSAVYLCASSFAGADEQYFGPGTRLTVT.

The V gene is TRBV7-2, the J gene TRBJ1-1; TRBD1 might be the D (5 bases). V shed 7 bases and J shed 3 bases, with 18 bases lying between them. Germline V gene data show CDR1 as SGHTA and CDR2 as FQGNSA. The CDR3 extends over 15 amino acids. The CDR3 is CASTPGGSGDTEAFF. The CDR3 coding sequence is TGTGCCAGCACCCCTGGGGGGTCCGGGGACACTGAAGCTTTCTTT.

The V call is TRBV29-1, the J call TRBJ1-5; D is unclear. The V gene's germline CDR1 is SQVTM and CDR2 ANQGSEA. Trimming shortened V by 3 bases and J by 1 base, and 7 bases separated the two germline ends. CDR3 length: 13 residues. The CDR3 DNA is TGCAGCGTTGACACGGGCAGCAATCAGCCCCAGCATTTT. It specifies CSVDTGSNQPQHF. The complete variable domain, with remaining parts taken from reference TRBV29-1 and TRBJ1-5, reads SAVISQKPSRDICQRGTSLTIQCQVDSQVTMMFWYRQQPGQSLTLIATANQGSEATYESGFVIDKFPISRPNLTFSTLTVSNMSPEDSSIYLCSVDTGSNQPQHFGDGTRLSIL.

This sequence joins TRBV19 and TRBJ1-2, with 7 bases identical to TRBD1. V lost 4 bases, J lost 8 bases, and 13 bases stayed unmatched. Germline assignment: CDR1 LNHDA and CDR2 SQIVND (reference sequence). The CDR3 has 15 residues. The CDR3 region has the DNA TGTGCCAGTAGTAGCCTCGGAACAGGGGATTTAGGCTACACCTTC. It translates to CASSSLGTGDLGYTF.

The V and J genes are TRBV9 and TRBJ1-6; unclear D gene. V was shortened by 3 bases and J by 0 bases, with 10 bases between the two germline ends. Germline CDR1 reads SGDLS; CDR2 reads YYNGEE. CDR3 length: 16 amino acids. CDR3 sequence: CASSADLSSYNSPLHF. CDR3 DNA: TGTGCCAGCAGCGCGGACTTAAGCTCCTATAATTCACCCCTCCACTTT.

The chain recombines TRBV4-1 with TRBJ2-7; tentative D call: TRBD2 (7 bases). V was trimmed by 0 bases and J by 6 bases, leaving 21 bases between them. This CDR3 is 17 amino acids long. Per the germline V gene, CDR1 is MGHRA and CDR2 is YSYEKL. The CDR3 loop reads CASSQDGGAGVRFEQYF. CDR3 sequence (DNA): TGCGCCAGCAGCCAAGATGGGGGGGCAGGGGTACGGTTCGAGCAGTACTTC.

V gene TRBV6-5 combines with J gene TRBJ1-1; D is unclear. CDR1 is MNHEY and CDR2 is SVGAGI in the germline V gene. Trimming removed 0 bases from V and 0 bases from J, with 5 bases in between. CDR3 length: 14 residues. DNA for the CDR3: TGTGCCAGCAGTTACTCGGATATGAACACTGAAGCTTTCTTT. Amino acid sequence: CASSYSDMNTEAFF.

V is TRBV6-1 and J is TRBJ2-7; D may be TRBD1 (6 bases). CDR1 is MNHNS, CDR2 SASEGT, per germline. The CDR3 length is 14 residues. The V end lost 0 bases, the J end lost 1 base, and 7 bases lay between the germline ends. The CDR3 nucleotides are TGTGCCAGCAGTGAAGCGGACAGATCCTACGAGCAGTACTTC. It specifies CASSEADRSYEQYF.

V is TRBV18 and J is TRBJ2-3; D is uncertain. The CDR3 spans 13 residues. The germline CDR1 and CDR2 sequences are KGHSH and LQKENI. Trimming shortened V by 4 bases and J by 1 base, and 6 bases separated the two germline ends. DNA for the CDR3: TGTGCCAGCTCACGTCAGCGCACAGATACGCAGTATTTT. Amino acids: CASSRQRTDTQYF. Supplemented by reference TRBV18 and TRBJ2-3, the full variable domain reads NAGVMQNPRHLVRRRGQEARLRCSPMKGHSHVYWYRQLPEEGLKFMVYLQKENIIDESGMPKERFSAEFPKEGPSILRIQQVVRGDSAAYFCASSRQRTDTQYFGPGTRLTVL.

The V and J genes are TRBV19 and TRBJ2-7, with D unclear. Germline CDR1 is LNHDA and CDR2 is SQIVND (reference sequence). This CDR3 has 15 residues. The V end lost 6 bases, the J end lost 2 bases, and 17 bases lay between the germline ends. CDR3 region: CASSTSFGDAYEQYF. In DNA, the CDR3 is TGTGCCAGTAGCACCTCCTTTGGGGATGCCTACGAGCAGTACTTC.

This chain joins TRBV7-2 and TRBJ1-1, with D possibly TRBD1 on 6 matching bases. Germline CDR1 reads SGHTA; CDR2 reads FQGNSA. V shed 3 bases and J shed 0 bases, with 11 bases lying between them. The CDR3 covers 15 residues. As DNA, the CDR3 is TGTGCCAGCAGCTTGGAGGGGACAATGAACACTGAAGCTTTCTTT. This gives the protein CASSLEGTMNTEAFF.

For this clone: Germline is not matched at one junction end, which may reflect a read error. The chain links TRBV7-9 to TRBJ2-7; 7 positions match TRBD1. The CDR3 covers 12 residues. Per germline, CDR1 SEHNR and CDR2 FQNEAQ (reference sequence). DNA for the CDR3: TGTGCCAGCAGCTTGAACCGGGACAGCAAGGACTTC. Translating it yields CASSLNRDSKDF.